These 30 T cell receptor beta chains were all obtained from the same sample, sequenced in a study of T cells after yellow fever vaccination. TCRdb ran MiXCR on the 5' RACE reads and lists one entry per CDR3 protein. The table shows about 550,000 distinct CDR3 sequences, with roughly 21% occurring only once. The specimen comprised PBMCs, sampled 15 days after the yellow fever booster vaccination. The receptors stem from a man between 25 and 39 years old who received the YFV17D yellow fever vaccine.

The CDR3 spells CASINGGTGLNEQYF. In nucleotides, the CDR3 is TGTGCCAGCATCAATGGCGGGACAGGGTTGAACGAGCAGTACTTC. This chain joins TRBV12-3 or TRBV12-4 and TRBJ2-7; 9 nucleotides match TRBD1. Trimming cost V 7 bases and J 5 bases; bases outside gene matches: 12. The CDR3 is 15 amino acids.

The chain uses TRBV6-1 and TRBJ2-2; D tentatively fits TRBD1 or TRBD2 (5 bases each). V lost 7 bases and J 1 base, leaving 13 bases between the germline ends. The CDR3 consists of 15 residues. The V gene's germline CDR1 is MNHNS and CDR2 SASEGT. This CDR3 is CASNTGTVNTGELFF. CDR3 DNA sequence: TGTGCCAGCAACACCGGGACGGTGAACACCGGGGAGCTGTTTTTT.

This rearrangement joins TRBV27 to TRBJ1-5; 7 bases match TRBD1. Germline lookup yields CDR1 MNHEY and CDR2 SMNVEV (reference sequence). The CDR3 length is 12 residues. V lost 5 bases to trimming and J lost 8 bases; unmatched junction nucleotides: 3. CDR3 DNA: TGTGCCAGCAGTAACAGGGGAAAGCCCCAGCATTTT. This sequence encodes CASSNRGKPQHF.

This clonotype has a handful of counts. The gene calls are TRBV10-3 and TRBJ2-7, with 10 bases fitting TRBD2. The CDR3 extends over 14 amino acids. CDR1 is ENHRY and CDR2 is SYGVKD in the germline V gene. Losses at the gene ends were 2 bases for V and 4 bases for J; bases not matched to a gene: 2. The CDR3 nucleotides read TGTGCCATCAGTGAGCTAGCGGGAGAGTACGAGCAGTACTTC. This codes for CAISELAGEYEQYF.

This clonotype was counted only a few times. The V call is TRBV12-3 or TRBV12-4, the J call TRBJ2-3, with D perhaps matching TRBD2 (5 bases). The CDR3 spans 13 residues. V was trimmed by 8 bases and J by 4 bases, leaving 13 bases between them. The CDR3 sequence is CASCRDIADTQYF. CDR3 DNA sequence: TGTGCCAGCTGCCGGGATATCGCAGATACGCAGTATTTT.

J is TRBJ2-4 and V is TRBV19; TRBD2 matches 10 bases. The CDR3 loop spans 16 amino acids. Germline-derived CDR1 and CDR2 are LNHDA and SQIVND (reference sequence). V lost 5 bases and J lost 6; bases outside the gene matches: 10. CDR3 coding DNA: TGTGCCAGTAGTTTCGGACTAGCGGCCGGTCTAAACATTCAGTACTTC. This translates into CASSFGLAAGLNIQYF.

V usage is TRBV20-1 and J usage is TRBJ1-2; D may be TRBD1 (6 bases). The CDR3 runs 12 residues. Germline-derived CDR1 and CDR2 are DFQATT and SNEGSKA (reference sequence). Trimming took 6 bases from V and 12 from J, leaving 20 bases between them. DNA for the CDR3: TGCAGTGCGGCGGGGGCCGCCTGGCTACACACCTTC. Its protein product is CSAAGAAWLHTF.

The genes are TRBV12-3 or TRBV12-4 and TRBJ1-2; tentatively, D is TRBD1 (6 bases). This CDR3 contains 13 residues. Between the trimmed V and J ends, which lost 5 bases and 7 bases, there was a span of 14 bases. CDR3 nucleotides: TGTGCCAGCAGTACCGGGGGACACTTTGGCTACACCTTC. The encoded protein is CASSTGGHFGYTF.

The chain combines TRBV11-3 with TRBJ2-1; 12 bases align to TRBD2. CDR1 is SGHNT, CDR2 YENEEA, per germline. The CDR3 length is 16 residues. The V segment lost 1 base and the J segment 7 bases; nucleotides outside the gene matches: 5. CDR3 loop: CASSLAPTSGSNEQFF. DNA for the CDR3: TGTGCCAGCAGCTTAGCCCCGACTAGCGGGAGTAATGAGCAGTTCTTC.

The V gene is TRBV20-1, the J gene TRBJ1-1; no clear D gene. V was cut by 1 base and J by 8 bases, with 11 bases left in between. The CDR3 consists of 12 residues. CDR1 is DFQATT and CDR2 is SNEGSKA in the germline V gene (reference sequence). The chain's CDR3 is CSARVEEFEAFF. As DNA, the CDR3 is TGCAGTGCTAGAGTGGAGGAGTTCGAAGCTTTCTTT.

This clonotype occurred a few times. This chain links TRBV6-5 with TRBJ2-7; 9 nucleotides match TRBD1. The CDR3 has 16 residues. Germline values: CDR1 MNHEY, CDR2 SVGAGI. V shed 0 bases, J shed 1 base, and the junction held 4 bases outside the gene matches. The chain's CDR3 is CASSYSMGTGSYEQYF. CDR3 coding DNA: TGTGCCAGCAGTTACTCGATGGGGACAGGGTCCTACGAGCAGTACTTC.

This clonotype was counted a few times. The J gene is TRBJ2-7, the V gene TRBV6-5, with 7 bases aligning to TRBD2. CDR1 is MNHEY and CDR2 is SVGAGI in the germline V gene. The CDR3 sequence is 12 residues long. Germline trimming cut 2 bases from V and 7 bases from J; bases unmatched to any gene: 2. The CDR3 nucleotides are TGTGCCAGCAGTTACGGGGGGGGTGAGCAGTACTTC. It specifies CASSYGGGEQYF.

This clonotype was observed a handful of times. The chain couples TRBV5-1 to TRBJ2-3; possible D gene TRBD1, 5 bases. Germline loops: CDR1 SGHRS, CDR2 YFSETQ. Trimming took 2 bases from V and 5 from J, leaving 12 bases between them. The CDR3 covers 14 residues. CDR3 in DNA: TGCGCCAGCAGCTTATGGACATCGCAAGATACGCAGTATTTT. Encoded protein: CASSLWTSQDTQYF.

In its sample, this clonotype was seen a few times. The chain has TRBV6-5 and TRBJ1-1; D gene uncertain. Germline loops: CDR1 MNHEY, CDR2 SVGAGI. The V end lost 7 bases, the J end lost 6 bases, and 24 bases lay between the germline ends. This CDR3 has 16 residues. The CDR3 reads CASIQLGRRKRAEAFF. The CDR3 DNA follows: TGTGCCAGCATTCAATTAGGACGGCGAAAAAGGGCTGAAGCTTTCTTT.

This clonotype was seen a few times. The chain carries TRBV3-1 and TRBJ2-1, with 8 bases that match TRBD2. Germline CDR1 LGHDT, CDR2 YNNKEL (reference sequence). The V segment lost 0 bases and the J segment 9 bases; nucleotides outside the gene matches: 10. This CDR3 is built from 16 residues. The DNA for the CDR3 is TGTGCCAGCAGCCAAGATCCCAGCGGGAGCTCGGGTGAGCAGTTCTTC. Translating it yields CASSQDPSGSSGEQFF.

The CDR3 DNA sequence: TGTGCCAGCAGCCCCAACGGGGGTAGAAACGCCGGGGAGCTGTTTTTT. This gives the protein CASSPNGGRNAGELFF. The chain carries TRBV7-2 and TRBJ2-2, with D perhaps TRBD2 (6 bases). V gave up 5 bases and J gave up 6 bases, with 19 bases separating them. Per the germline V gene, CDR1 is SGHTA and CDR2 is FQGNSA. The CDR3 has 16 amino acids. The variable domain in full, with the rest retrieved from reference TRBV7-2 and TRBJ2-2, is GAGVSQSPSNKVTEKGKDVELRCDPISGHTALYWYRQSLGQGLEFLIYFQGNSAPDKSGLPSDRFSAERTGGSVSTLTIQRTQQEDSAVYLCASSPNGGRNAGELFFGEGSRLTVL.

The V call is TRBV12-3 or TRBV12-4, the J call TRBJ2-4; 10 nucleotides agree with TRBD2. This CDR3 comprises 15 residues. Unmatched junction bases numbered 3, after V lost 6 bases and J lost 1 base. The CDR3 is CASSRLAGAKNIQYF. CDR3 bases: TGTGCCAGCAGCCGACTAGCGGGTGCCAAAAACATTCAGTACTTC.

This clonotype was found a few times. The chain links TRBV20-1 to TRBJ1-1; D gene uncertain. The CDR3 is 11 amino acids. Between the trimmed V and J ends, which lost 3 bases and 9 bases, there was a span of 11 bases. CDR1 DFQATT and CDR2 SNEGSKA come from the germline V gene (reference sequence). The CDR3 sequence: CSASFQFQAFF. CDR3 in DNA: TGCAGTGCTAGTTTCCAATTCCAAGCTTTCTTT.

The rearrangement joins TRBV6-1 to TRBJ2-7; the match to TRBD2 covers 7 bases. The CDR3 has 16 amino acids. Trimming at V came to 6 bases and at J to 1 base, leaving 12 bases not matched to a gene. In germline, CDR1 is MNHNS, CDR2 SASEGT. CDR3 DNA sequence: TGTGCCAGCAGCGGATCTTTGACTAGCTGGTCCTACGAGCAGTACTTC. It codes for CASSGSLTSWSYEQYF.

The chain uses TRBV20-1 and TRBJ2-7; 10 bases match TRBD2. This CDR3 is 16 amino acids long. The germline V gene encodes CDR1 DFQATT and CDR2 SNEGSKA (reference sequence). Trimming at V came to 2 bases and at J to 2 bases, leaving 9 bases not matched to a gene. CDR3 nucleotide sequence: TGCAGTGCTAGAAGTCCCGGACTAGCGGAAGCCTACGAGCAGTACTTC. The encoded protein is CSARSPGLAEAYEQYF.

J is TRBJ2-7 and V is TRBV28, with 8 positions matching TRBD2. V shed 3 bases, J shed 3 bases, and the junction held 4 bases outside the gene matches. The CDR3 has 14 amino acids. In germline, CDR1 is MDHEN, CDR2 SYDVKM. The CDR3 bases are TGTGCCAGCAGTTTGTTAGCGGGACTCTACGAGCAGTACTTC. Translated: CASSLLAGLYEQYF.

This clonotype has just a few counts. The J gene is TRBJ2-1, the V gene TRBV19; D is perhaps TRBD1 (7 bases). The CDR3 extends over 16 amino acids. Trimming pared 5 bases from V and 2 bases from J, leaving 16 bases between. Germline lookup yields CDR1 LNHDA and CDR2 SQIVND (reference sequence). CDR3 region: CASSAKTGRTYNEQFF. DNA for the CDR3: TGTGCCAGTAGTGCGAAGACAGGGAGGACCTACAATGAGCAGTTCTTC.

This clonotype was picked up a small number of times. The gene calls are TRBV6-1 and TRBJ1-3, with no clear D. The germline V gene encodes CDR1 MNHNS and CDR2 SASEGT. The CDR3 totals 15 residues. The V and J ends lost 4 bases and 3 bases respectively, with 13 bases between them. CDR3 sequence (DNA): TGTGCCAGCAGTGTGGGTTTGGATTTTGGAAACACCATATATTTT. This sequence encodes CASSVGLDFGNTIYF.

This clonotype was observed a few times. V gene TRBV20-1 combines with J gene TRBJ2-7; the match to TRBD1 covers 7 bases. V trimming: 5 bases; J trimming: 4 bases; junction bases outside the gene matches: 8. The germline gives CDR1 DFQATT, CDR2 SNEGSKA (reference sequence). This CDR3 is 13 amino acids long. CDR3 DNA sequence: TGCAGTGCTCGACCGGGACAGCAGTACGAGCAGTACTTC. This sequence encodes CSARPGQQYEQYF.

V gene TRBV20-1 combines with J gene TRBJ2-7; the D is unclear. The CDR3 covers 13 residues. Per germline, CDR1 DFQATT and CDR2 SNEGSKA (reference sequence). V lost 6 bases and J 2 bases, leaving 14 bases between the germline ends. CDR3 DNA: TGCAGTGCACACAAGTCCGCCCCCTACGAGCAGTACTTC. It encodes CSAHKSAPYEQYF.

The genes are TRBV4-3 and TRBJ2-7, with a weak D call TRBD1 (7 bases). CDR3 length: 13 residues. V lost 4 bases and J lost 9, with 16 bases in between. Germline V gives CDR1 LGHNA, CDR2 YSLEER. Written as DNA, the CDR3 is TGCGCCAGCAGCCGCCCTGCAGGGGGGCTGCAGTACTTC. Amino acids: CASSRPAGGLQYF.

This clonotype was observed a few times. The chain joins TRBV4-3 to TRBJ2-7; 12 bases agree with TRBD1. The CDR3 length is 16 residues. V lost 4 bases, J lost 7 bases, and 11 bases stayed unmatched. CDR1 is LGHNA and CDR2 is YSLEER in the germline V gene. The CDR3 DNA sequence: TGCGCCAGCAGCCGCACCGGGACAGGGGGCTATGGTGAGCAGTACTTC. Residues: CASSRTGTGGYGEQYF.

The V gene is TRBV6-2 or TRBV6-3, the J gene TRBJ2-7, with D tentatively TRBD1 (5 bases). The germline V gene encodes CDR1 MNHEY and CDR2 SVGEGT. Trimming pared 7 bases from V and 6 bases from J, leaving 16 bases between. The CDR3 runs 13 residues. The CDR3, as DNA: TGTGCCAGCACCCCAGGGCGGATTTCCGAGCAGTACTTC. This codes for CASTPGRISEQYF.

V usage is TRBV2 and J usage is TRBJ2-7, with 11 bases identical to TRBD2. The CDR3 runs 14 residues. CDR1 and CDR2 (germline): SNHLY, FYNNEI. Unmatched junction bases numbered 9, after V lost 8 bases and J lost 6 bases. The CDR3 loop reads CASGVAGGVGEQYF. CDR3 bases: TGTGCCAGCGGAGTAGCGGGAGGGGTAGGCGAGCAGTACTTC.

Ten or more counts support this clonotype. V usage is TRBV7-2 and J usage is TRBJ2-3, with 15 positions matching TRBD2. J lost 3 bases, V lost 9 bases, and 7 bases had no gene match. CDR3 length equals 16 residues. Germline CDR1 is SGHTA and CDR2 is FQGNSA. The CDR3 DNA sequence: TGTGCCAGTCAAAAGGGACTAGCGGGAGGTACAGATACGCAGTATTTT. Encoded protein: CASQKGLAGGTDTQYF.